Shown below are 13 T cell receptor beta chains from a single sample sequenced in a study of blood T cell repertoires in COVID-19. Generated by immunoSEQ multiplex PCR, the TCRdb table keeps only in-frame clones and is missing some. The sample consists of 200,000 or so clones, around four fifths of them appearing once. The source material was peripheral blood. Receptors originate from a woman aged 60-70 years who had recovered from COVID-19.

The CDR3 sequence is CASSTGLAMRETQYF. The CDR3 region has the DNA TGTGCCAGCAGCACCGGACTAGCGATGAGGGAGACCCAGTACTTC. The V call is TRBV6-5, the J call TRBJ2-5, with TRBD2 matching 9 bases. Germline V CDR1 and CDR2: MNHEY, SVGAGI. CDR3 length: 15 residues. Trimming removed 6 bases from V and 5 bases from J; junction bases left unmatched: 10.

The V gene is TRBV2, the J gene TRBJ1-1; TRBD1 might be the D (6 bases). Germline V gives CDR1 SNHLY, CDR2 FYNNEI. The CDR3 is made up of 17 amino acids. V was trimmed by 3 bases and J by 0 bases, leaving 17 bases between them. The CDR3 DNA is TGTGCCAGCAGTGATAGTTCTGACAGGCCTTTGAACACTGAAGCTTTCTTT. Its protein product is CASSDSSDRPLNTEAFF.

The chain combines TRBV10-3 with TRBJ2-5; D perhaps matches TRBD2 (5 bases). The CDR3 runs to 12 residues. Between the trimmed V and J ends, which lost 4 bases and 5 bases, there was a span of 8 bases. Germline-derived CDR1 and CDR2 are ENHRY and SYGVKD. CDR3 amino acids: CAISVRGETQYF. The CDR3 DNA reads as TGTGCCATCAGTGTCCGAGGGGAGACCCAGTACTTC.

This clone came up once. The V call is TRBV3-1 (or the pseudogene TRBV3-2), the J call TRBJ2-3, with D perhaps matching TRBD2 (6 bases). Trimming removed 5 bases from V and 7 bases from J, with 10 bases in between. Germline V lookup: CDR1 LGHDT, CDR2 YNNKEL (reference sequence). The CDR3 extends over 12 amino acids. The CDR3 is CASSTSLYTQYF. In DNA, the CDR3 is TGTGCCAGCAGCACTAGCCTCTATACGCAGTATTTT.

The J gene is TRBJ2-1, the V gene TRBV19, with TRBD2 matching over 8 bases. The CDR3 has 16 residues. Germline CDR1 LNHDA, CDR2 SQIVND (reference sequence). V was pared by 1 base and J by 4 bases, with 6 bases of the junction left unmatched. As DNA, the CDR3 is TGTGCCAGTAGTATAGCGGGGGGGAGAACGTACAATGAGCAGTTCTTC. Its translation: CASSIAGGRTYNEQFF.

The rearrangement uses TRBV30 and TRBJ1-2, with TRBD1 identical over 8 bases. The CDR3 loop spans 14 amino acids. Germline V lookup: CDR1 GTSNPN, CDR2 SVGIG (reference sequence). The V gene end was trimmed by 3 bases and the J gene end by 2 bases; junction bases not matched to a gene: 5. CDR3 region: CAWSQGAQNYGYTF. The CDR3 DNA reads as TGTGCCTGGAGCCAGGGGGCGCAGAACTATGGCTACACCTTC.

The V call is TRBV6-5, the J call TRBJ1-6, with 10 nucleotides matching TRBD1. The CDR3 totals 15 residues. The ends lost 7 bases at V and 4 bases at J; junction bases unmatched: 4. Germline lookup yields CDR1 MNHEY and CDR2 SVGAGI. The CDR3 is CASMLGQGYNSPLHF. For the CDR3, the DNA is TGTGCCAGCATGTTGGGACAGGGGTATAATTCACCCCTCCACTTT.

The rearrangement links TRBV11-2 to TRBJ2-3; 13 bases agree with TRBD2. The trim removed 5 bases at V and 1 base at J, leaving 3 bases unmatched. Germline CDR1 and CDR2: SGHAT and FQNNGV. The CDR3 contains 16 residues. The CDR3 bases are TGTGCCAGCAGCCTAGGACTAGCGGGGGGCACAGATACGCAGTATTTT. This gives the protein CASSLGLAGGTDTQYF.

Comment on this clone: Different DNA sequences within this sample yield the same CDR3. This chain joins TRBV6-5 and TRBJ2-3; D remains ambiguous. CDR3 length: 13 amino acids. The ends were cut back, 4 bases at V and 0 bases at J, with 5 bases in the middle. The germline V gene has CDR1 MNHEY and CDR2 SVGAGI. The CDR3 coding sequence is TGTGCCAGCAGTTCTCCTAGCACAGATACGCAGTATTTT. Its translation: CASSSPSTDTQYF.

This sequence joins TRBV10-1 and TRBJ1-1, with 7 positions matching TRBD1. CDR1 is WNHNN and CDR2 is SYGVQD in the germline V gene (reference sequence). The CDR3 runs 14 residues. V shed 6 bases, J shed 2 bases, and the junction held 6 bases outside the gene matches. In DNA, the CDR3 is TGCGCCAGCAGCACGGGACAGTTAAACACTGAAGCTTTCTTT. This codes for CASSTGQLNTEAFF.

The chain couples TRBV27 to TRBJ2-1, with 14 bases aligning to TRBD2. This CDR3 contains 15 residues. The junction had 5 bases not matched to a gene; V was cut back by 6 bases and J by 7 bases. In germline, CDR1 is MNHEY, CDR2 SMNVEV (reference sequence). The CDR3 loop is CASRIGLAGGNEQFF. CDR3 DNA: TGTGCCAGCAGAATCGGACTAGCGGGGGGTAATGAGCAGTTCTTC.

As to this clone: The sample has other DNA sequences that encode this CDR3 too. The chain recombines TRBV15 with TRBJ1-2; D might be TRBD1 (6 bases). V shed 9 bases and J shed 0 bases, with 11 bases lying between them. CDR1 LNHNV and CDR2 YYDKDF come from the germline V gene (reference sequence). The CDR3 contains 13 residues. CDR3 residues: CATRDTTNYGYTF. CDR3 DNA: TGTGCCACTCGGGACACAACTAACTATGGCTACACCTTC.

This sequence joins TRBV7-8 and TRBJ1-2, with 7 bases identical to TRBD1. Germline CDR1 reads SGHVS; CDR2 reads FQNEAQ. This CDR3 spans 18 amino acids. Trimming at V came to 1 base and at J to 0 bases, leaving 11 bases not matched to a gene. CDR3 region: CASSLDWQGVGANYGYTF. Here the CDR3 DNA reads TGTGCCAGCAGCTTAGACTGGCAGGGGGTGGGGGCTAACTATGGCTACACCTTC.